Shown below are 30 T cell receptor beta chains from a single sample sequenced in a study of T cells in Graves' hyperthyroidism and ophthalmopathy. From RNA transcripts, TCR beta CDR3 regions were amplified. The HTBI set primed first-round TCR CDR3 RT-PCR. MiXCR, applied by TCRdb to the multiplex PCR reads, yields one record per CDR3 protein. Of some 250,000 distinct CDR3 sequences in the sample, just over 14% were seen once. Sample: blood. The source is a woman aged 40 to 50 with Graves' hyperthyroidism that later progressed to Graves' ophthalmopathy.

This clonotype was seen ten or more times. This rearrangement joins TRBV28 to TRBJ2-2; 7 bases align to TRBD2. J was trimmed by 5 bases and V by 2 bases; bases with no gene match: 2. Germline loops: CDR1 MDHEN, CDR2 SYDVKM. This CDR3 spans 14 amino acids. CDR3 DNA sequence: TGTGCCAGCAGTTTACGGGGGGTAACCGGGGAGCTGTTTTTT. Its protein is CASSLRGVTGELFF.

This clonotype was detected many times. The rearrangement links TRBV20-1 to TRBJ2-3; D may match TRBD1 or TRBD2 (5 bases each). Germline loops: CDR1 DFQATT, CDR2 SNEGSKA (reference sequence). The CDR3 sequence is 12 residues long. V shed 7 bases and J shed 0 bases, with 8 bases lying between them. The DNA of the CDR3 is TGCAGTGAGGGACGAAGCACAGATACGCAGTATTTT. Translated: CSEGRSTDTQYF.

The table lists this clonotype with many counts. The chain uses TRBV28 and TRBJ2-5, with TRBD2 as a possible D gene (5 bases). Germline V gene lookup returns CDR1 MDHEN and CDR2 SYDVKM. V shed 11 bases and J shed 2 bases, with 15 bases lying between them. The CDR3 consists of 13 residues. CDR3 bases: TGTGCCGGCCGTCACCGGGGTCAAGAGACCCAGTACTTC. Translation gives CAGRHRGQETQYF. The variable domain in full, completed from reference TRBV28 and TRBJ2-5, reads DVKVTQSSRYLVKRTGEKVFLECVQDMDHENMFWYRQDPGLGLRLIYFSYDVKMKEKGDIPEGYSVSREKKERFSLILESASTNQTSMYLCAGRHRGQETQYFGPGTRLLVL.

The rearrangement uses TRBV27 and TRBJ2-7; 11 positions agree with TRBD2. CDR1 and CDR2 from the germline V gene are MNHEY and SMNVEV (reference sequence). V shed 6 bases, J shed 2 bases, and the junction held 18 bases outside the gene matches. This CDR3 comprises 19 residues. CDR3 residues: CASRRVPESTSGSPYEQYF. CDR3 nucleotide sequence: TGTGCCAGCAGACGGGTGCCAGAGAGCACTAGCGGGAGCCCCTACGAGCAGTACTTC.

The chain has TRBV19 and TRBJ2-7; D gene uncertain. Germline V lookup: CDR1 LNHDA, CDR2 SQIVND (reference sequence). The CDR3 loop spans 13 amino acids. Trimming removed 2 bases from V and 0 bases from J, with 5 bases in between. This CDR3 reads CASSIIISYEQYF. The DNA of the CDR3 is TGTGCCAGTAGTATAATAATCTCCTACGAGCAGTACTTC.

The V and J genes are TRBV4-1 and TRBJ2-5; D gene uncertain. The germline gives CDR1 MGHRA, CDR2 YSYEKL. V was shortened by 2 bases and J by 0 bases, with 7 bases between the two germline ends. CDR3 length: 14 residues. The CDR3 region has the DNA TGCGCCAGCAGCCAACTGTTGTACCAAGAGACCCAGTACTTC. Translation: CASSQLLYQETQYF.

At least ten counts were recorded for this clonotype. The chain recombines TRBV20-1 with TRBJ2-1, with D possibly called TRBD1 or TRBD2 (6 bases each). Germline loops: CDR1 DFQATT, CDR2 SNEGSKA (reference sequence). CDR3 length equals 15 residues. Trimming left V 6 bases short and J 4 bases short, with 19 bases between. Written as DNA, the CDR3 is TGCAGTGCACGAATTGGGGGGCTGGGGTACAATGAGCAGTTCTTC. Translating gives CSARIGGLGYNEQFF.

This clonotype has at least ten counts. The chain links TRBV12-3 or TRBV12-4 to TRBJ1-6, with D tentatively TRBD1 (5 bases). The CDR3 is 14 residues long. Deletions cut 3 bases from V and 9 bases from J, with 12 bases between. CDR3 sequence (DNA): TGTGCCAGCAGTTTTCAGGGACGGGGTTCACCCCTCCACTTT. Amino acids: CASSFQGRGSPLHF.

DNA for the CDR3: TGTGCCAGTAGCCGAACAGGGGGAGAGGCCACCGGGGAGCTGTTTTTT. Translating it yields CASSRTGGEATGELFF. This chain joins TRBV19 and TRBJ2-2, with 8 bases fitting TRBD1. This CDR3 comprises 16 residues. Trimming at V came to 6 bases and at J to 4 bases, leaving 10 bases not matched to a gene. The germline V gene has CDR1 LNHDA and CDR2 SQIVND (reference sequence).

This clonotype was seen at least ten times. The chain combines TRBV20-1 with TRBJ1-2; D remains unclear. Germline V gene data show CDR1 as DFQATT and CDR2 as SNEGSKA (reference sequence). The CDR3 sequence is 13 residues long. Trimming removed 5 bases at V and 1 base at J, with 11 bases between. The CDR3 nucleotides read TGCAGTGCTCGAAAGAACCTTAACTATGGCTACACCTTC. This translates into CSARKNLNYGYTF.

Ten or more counts support this clonotype. V usage is TRBV6-1 and J usage is TRBJ1-5; D is perhaps TRBD1 (5 bases). The CDR3 totals 16 residues. Germline loops: CDR1 MNHNS, CDR2 SASEGT. V lost 6 bases, J lost 0 bases, and 15 bases lay in between. CDR3 sequence reads: CASSTQGMYSNQPQHF. The CDR3 coding sequence is TGTGCCAGCAGCACCCAGGGAATGTATAGCAATCAGCCCCAGCATTTT.

The rearrangement uses TRBV25-1 and TRBJ1-1, with TRBD1 as a possible D gene (5 bases). The V end lost 9 bases, the J end lost 8 bases, and 13 bases lay between the germline ends. The CDR3 sequence is 11 residues long. Germline V gene data show CDR1 as MGHDK and CDR2 as SYGVNS. The CDR3 bases are TGTGCCAGTCGCAGGGATTCCGAAGCTTTCTTT. This gives the protein CASRRDSEAFF. The variable domain in full, with the rest retrieved from reference TRBV25-1 and TRBJ1-1, is EADIYQTPRYLVIGTGKKITLECSQTMGHDKMYWYQQDPGMELHLIHYSYGVNSTEKGDLSSESTVSRIRTEHFPLTLESARPSHTSQYLCASRRDSEAFFGQGTRLTVV.

This chain links TRBV6-5 with TRBJ1-3, with no clear D. Germline V gene lookup returns CDR1 MNHEY and CDR2 SVGAGI. Trimming took 0 bases from V and 6 from J, leaving 6 bases between them. This CDR3 comprises 13 residues. The CDR3 sequence is CASSYSRSNTIYF. CDR3 sequence (DNA): TGTGCCAGCAGTTACTCCAGGTCAAACACCATATATTTT.

V is TRBV19 and J is TRBJ1-5, with D maybe TRBD1 (6 bases). CDR1 is LNHDA and CDR2 is SQIVND in the germline V gene (reference sequence). There are 13 residues in the CDR3. The germline V and J ends were trimmed by 7 bases and 6 bases, with 13 bases remaining between them. The CDR3 reads CASTHREVQPQHF. The CDR3 coding sequence is TGTGCCAGTACCCACAGGGAGGTTCAGCCCCAGCATTTT.

This sequence joins TRBV3-1 and TRBJ2-1; no firm D call. Germline V gives CDR1 LGHDT, CDR2 YNNKEL (reference sequence). Trimming pared 0 bases from V and 12 bases from J, leaving 9 bases between. The CDR3 consists of 12 residues. The CDR3, as DNA: TGTGCCAGCAGCCAAGAGGTAACGGGGCAGTTCTTC. Protein: CASSQEVTGQFF.

This clonotype was seen repeatedly, ten times or more. The chain employs TRBV7-6 and TRBJ2-6; no definite D call. There are 13 residues in the CDR3. V lost 2 bases and J 2 bases, leaving 1 base between the germline ends. Germline V gives CDR1 SGHVS, CDR2 FNYEAQ. DNA of the CDR3: TGTGCCAGCAGCTTAACTGGGGCCAACGTCCTGACTTTC. Its translation is CASSLTGANVLTF.

This chain connects TRBV11-2 to TRBJ2-5, with D hard to call. CDR3 length: 15 residues. V lost 2 bases, J lost 2 bases, and 12 bases lay in between. CDR1 is SGHAT and CDR2 is FQNNGV in the germline V gene. The DNA for the CDR3 is TGTGCCAGCAGCTTAATTTGGCCACTACAAGAGACCCAGTACTTC. Protein product: CASSLIWPLQETQYF.

This clonotype has at least ten counts. The rearrangement uses TRBV19 and TRBJ2-7; 8 bases align to TRBD2. Germline CDR1 and CDR2: LNHDA and SQIVND (reference sequence). V lost 9 bases and J lost 4; bases outside the gene matches: 8. This CDR3 comprises 13 residues. CDR3 bases: TGTGCCAGCTCTGCGACTAGCGATTACGAGCAGTACTTC. Its translation is CASSATSDYEQYF.

V usage is TRBV7-8 and J usage is TRBJ2-3, with D tentatively TRBD2 (6 bases). Germline values: CDR1 SGHVS, CDR2 FQNEAQ. Trimming removed 1 base at V and 0 bases at J, with 14 bases between. This CDR3 comprises 17 residues. CDR3 in DNA: TGTGCCAGCAGCTTAGTAGGACTAAAGGACAGCACAGATACGCAGTATTTT. Protein product: CASSLVGLKDSTDTQYF.

This chain connects TRBV28 to TRBJ2-1; 11 bases line up with TRBD2. Per germline, CDR1 MDHEN and CDR2 SYDVKM. The CDR3 loop spans 16 amino acids. With 6 bases clipped from V and 8 bases from J, the junction kept 12 bases outside the gene matches. The CDR3 bases are TGTGCCAGCAGCCAAGCCGCTAGCGGGAGGTTGTATGAGCAGTTCTTC. This sequence encodes CASSQAASGRLYEQFF.

This clonotype was seen repeatedly, ten times or more. The chain carries TRBV20-1 and TRBJ2-3; possible D gene TRBD2, 6 bases. Germline CDR1 DFQATT, CDR2 SNEGSKA (reference sequence). The germline V and J ends were trimmed by 0 bases and 2 bases, with 12 bases remaining between them. This CDR3 region has 15 residues. The CDR3 region is CSAREGADYTDTQYF. The CDR3 nucleotides are TGCAGTGCTAGAGAGGGAGCGGACTACACAGATACGCAGTATTTT.

This clonotype appeared many times. In nucleotides, the CDR3 is TGTGCCAGCAGTTTAGCGTCTGGACTAGCGGGATTTTTTGCAGATACGCAGTATTTT. This gives the protein CASSLASGLAGFFADTQYF. The rearrangement uses TRBV28 and TRBJ2-3; 12 nucleotides agree with TRBD2. J was trimmed by 4 bases and V by 2 bases; bases with no gene match: 13. The CDR3 length is 19 residues. CDR1 and CDR2 (germline): MDHEN, SYDVKM.

There are a few counts of this clonotype. The rearrangement joins TRBV5-6 to TRBJ2-1; 8 bases fit TRBD2. Germline CDR1 is SGHDT and CDR2 is YYEEEE. This CDR3 comprises 16 residues. The V gene end was trimmed by 0 bases and the J gene end by 8 bases; junction bases not matched to a gene: 10. The CDR3 spells CASSLAGGRPWDEQFF. CDR3 DNA: TGTGCCAGCAGCTTGGCCGGCGGGAGGCCCTGGGATGAGCAGTTCTTC.

Many counts were recorded for this clonotype. The chain uses TRBV2 and TRBJ2-7; D remains ambiguous. The V gene's germline CDR1 is SNHLY and CDR2 FYNNEI. V lost 8 bases, J lost 6 bases, and 11 bases lay in between. This CDR3 spans 11 amino acids. CDR3 loop: CASSQASEQYF. DNA for the CDR3: TGTGCCAGCTCCCAAGCCTCCGAGCAGTACTTC.

This clonotype was detected many times. The V call is TRBV28, the J call TRBJ2-1, with 7 bases that match TRBD2. The V and J ends lost 4 bases and 0 bases, in that order; junction bases with no gene match: 6. The CDR3 length is 16 residues. Germline V lookup: CDR1 MDHEN, CDR2 SYDVKM. The DNA of the CDR3 is TGTGCCAGCAGTTCCTCGGGACTAAGCTCCTACAATGAGCAGTTCTTC. Residues: CASSSSGLSSYNEQFF.

This clonotype has a count of ten or more. The gene calls are TRBV12-3 or TRBV12-4 and TRBJ1-1; possibly TRBD1 for D (5 bases). This CDR3 region has 14 residues. The V end was cut by 0 bases, the J end by 5 bases, with 10 bases between. The CDR3 DNA follows: TGTGCCAGCAGTTTAGCGTTGAGGGGAACTGAAGCTTTCTTT. Protein sequence: CASSLALRGTEAFF.

This clonotype was seen repeatedly, ten times or more. The chain has TRBV5-4 and TRBJ2-3; D unclear. The germline V and J ends were trimmed by 1 base and 0 bases, with 6 bases remaining between them. The CDR3 runs 14 residues. The germline CDR1 and CDR2 sequences are SGHNT and YYREEE (reference sequence). The CDR3 nucleotides are TGTGCCAGCAGCTTGCTGTCGAGCACAGATACGCAGTATTTT. Amino acids: CASSLLSSTDTQYF.

This clonotype was seen ten or more times. V gene TRBV9 combines with J gene TRBJ2-6; 7 positions match TRBD1. The CDR3 sequence is 23 residues long. Per the germline V gene, CDR1 is SGDLS and CDR2 is YYNGEE. The V gene end was trimmed by 0 bases and the J gene end by 0 bases; junction bases not matched to a gene: 21. The CDR3 DNA reads TGTGCCAGCAGCGTAGAGGTCGGTGAGACCAAGACAGGGATTTACTCTGGGGCCAACGTCCTGACTTTC. This sequence encodes CASSVEVGETKTGIYSGANVLTF.

There are many counts of this clonotype. The chain is built from TRBV28 and TRBJ2-7; D unresolved. V lost 3 bases and J lost 0, with 12 bases in between. CDR3 length: 15 residues. Germline V gene lookup returns CDR1 MDHEN and CDR2 SYDVKM. CDR3 sequence reads: CASSLEPILSYEQYF. The CDR3 DNA reads as TGTGCCAGCAGTTTGGAACCGATACTCTCCTACGAGCAGTACTTC. The whole variable domain, filled in from reference TRBV28 and TRBJ2-7, reads DVKVTQSSRYLVKRTGEKVFLECVQDMDHENMFWYRQDPGLGLRLIYFSYDVKMKEKGDIPEGYSVSREKKERFSLILESASTNQTSMYLCASSLEPILSYEQYFGPGTRLTVT.

This clonotype was found many times. This sequence joins TRBV20-1 and TRBJ2-4, with TRBD2 as a possible D gene (5 bases). Trimming removed 4 bases at V and 6 bases at J, with 16 bases between. The CDR3 is 14 residues long. CDR1 is DFQATT, CDR2 SNEGSKA, per germline (reference sequence). The DNA for the CDR3 is TGCAGTGCTATACCCTCCGGGAAGGGAAACATTCAGTACTTC. Its translation is CSAIPSGKGNIQYF.